These T cell receptor beta chains were read from a single sample in a study of blood T cells in healthy people across ages. MiXCR was run by TCRdb on the 5' RACE reads, yielding one entry per CDR3 protein. The data hold 600,000 to 1,000,000 distinct CDR3 sequences, with nearly 60% observed a single time. Sequencing used blood. The receptor source for this set is a man aged 30 to 45 in good health. Each CDR3 is given without its conserved first and last residue.

v_call cdr3_aa
TRBV23-1 ASSPNLGSSSYNSPLH
TRBV14 ASSPQNTPSPLH
TRBV20-1 SARDRAGVSYEQF
TRBV6-2/TRBV6-3 ASSSGRLFTDTQY
TRBV6-1 ASSESSGAYTDTQY
TRBV6-2/TRBV6-3 ASSPSGTLAYEQY
TRBV12-3/TRBV12-4 ASSNIYGQY
TRBV10-3 AISETAERHPYEQY
TRBV30 AWSVGSGFEQY
TRBV7-6 ASSFSQGRSNEELF
TRBV20-1 SARPSWGTASNQPQH
TRBV2 ASSEFVLDSYEQY
TRBV4-2 ASSQDNWAYEQY
TRBV12-3/TRBV12-4 ASRVDWGTGITDTQY
TRBV29-1 SVEDWTGPKQF
TRBV7-2 ASSLHTSGGNQETQY
TRBV20-1 SATDRGGDSTDTQY
TRBV29-1 SVGGVQETQY
TRBV4-2 ASSQEGGGTEQY
TRBV7-2 ASTGGGAGLNYGYT
TRBV11-2 ASSLENWGTQY
TRBV3-1 ASSGLAGGRYEQF
TRBV12-3/TRBV12-4 ASSLVAGRHYEQY
TRBV10-3 AISDFYGGDGTDTQY
TRBV7-2 ASSPEGLALNEQF
TRBV11-1 ASSPRGLEGVGYT
TRBV7-9 ASSLAGSGTGKYPYGYT
TRBV6-6 ASMGADTQY
TRBV25-1 ASSGRFNEKLF
TRBV27 ASSFRRQY
TRBV20-1 SARTEMGHNEQF
TRBV11-2 ASIGGETQY
TRBV27 ASSYRDRGLNNEQF
TRBV6-6 ASLSGSEVNNEQY
TRBV27 ASSSLPGGPRETQY
TRBV2 ASDRSTDTQY
TRBV29-1 SVEFGRGTQY
TRBV7-2 ASRPTGRDSPLH
TRBV20-1 SASDRVDEAF
TRBV25-1 ASSRAGGGNTEAF
TRBV5-5 ASSLNRGTSRGTEAF
TRBV7-2 ASSPGTGEHEQF
TRBV9 ASSVVSPPDTQY
TRBV20-1 SARLAGGEQF
TRBV5-1 ASRKDEPYEQY
TRBV13 ASSLARGRWDEQF
TRBV6-5 ASAITDGTYEQY
TRBV12-5 ASGPGQPQH
TRBV28 ASSFWSTGELF
TRBV18 ASSPERTVRNEQF
TRBV3-1 ASSQALGHTTWNEQF
TRBV12-3/TRBV12-4 ASKRAPGTESSYNSPLH
TRBV4-3 ASSRVAGGSSYEQY
TRBV10-2 ASSESEGNEQY